This T cell receptor (beta chain) stems from a study of T-cell reconstitution after alpha-beta-depleted transplantation in children. Study-level points and caveats: T cells produced anew were the main source of T-cell counts and diversity one year after transplant.

Per germline, CDR1 DFQATT and CDR2 SNEGSKA (reference sequence). This CDR3 contains 14 residues. V lost 1 base and J lost 0, with 7 bases in between. Preparation of the TCRbeta library involved a method that used unique molecular identifiers. TCRdb reprocessed the PCR reads with MiXCR, giving one entry per CDR3 protein. The sample carries a few hundred thousand distinct CDR3 sequences, 10% recorded once. In its sample, this clonotype was seen a few times. Its specificity is unknown. The rearrangement joins TRBV20-1 to TRBJ1-5, with no clear D. Sequencing used PBMCs, obtained before TCRalphabeta/CD19-depleted stem cell transplant. This clonotype was sampled from a boy younger than two with acute myeloid leukemia, due to receive a stem cell transplant. The CDR3 DNA follows: TGCAGTGCTAGAGTTGCCAATAGCAATCAGCCCCAGCATTTT. Translated: CSARVANSNQPQHF.